This TCR beta chain was identified during a study of T-cell memory formation after mild COVID-19. This clonotype has more than one count but fewer than ten. TCRdb re-called the 5' RACE reads with MiXCR, one entry per CDR3 protein. The table includes 450,000 to 650,000 distinct CDR3 sequences, 20% to 25% detected once. Germline V gene sequence: CDR1 SEHNR, CDR2 FQNEAQ (reference sequence). Trimming pared 3 bases from V and 12 bases from J, leaving 14 bases between. This CDR3 is built from 12 residues. The chain combines TRBV7-9 with TRBJ1-1, with D unresolved. What was sequenced was PBMCs or a T cell subset sorted from them (not recorded which). The clonotype originates from an adult woman who had mild COVID-19 (a few samples of this study predate the infection). Cell type and time point are not known. The CDR3 DNA is TGTGCCAGCAGCTTGGGGTGGGATGCACCTTTCTTT. Translating gives CASSLGWDAPFF. Using reference TRBV7-9 and TRBJ1-1 for the parts outside the CDR3, the full variable domain is DTGVSQNPRHKITKRGQNVTFRCDPISEHNRLYWYRQTLGQGPEFLTYFQNEAQLEKSRLLSDRFSAERPKGSFSTLEIQRTEQGDSAMYLCASSLGWDAPFFGQGTRLTVV.